This is a list of T cell receptor beta chains from one sample in a study of cytomegalovirus exposure and HLA in healthy donors. The repertoire was sequenced with immunoSEQ multiplex PCR; TCRdb's copy has only in-frame clones and lacks some. Of around 130,000 clones in the sample, around 83% were seen once. The sequencing input was PBMCs. These receptor sequences come from a girl between 2 and 10 years old in good health and CMV-seronegative. Each CDR3 is given with its conserved first and last residue. D genes are given only for firm matches. The listing skips clone size in some rows; elsewhere it reads once, few, many or a size class.

clone_size j_call d_call v_call cdr3_aa cdr3_nt
NA TRBJ2-1 NA TRBV27 CASKLWGFYNEQFF TGTGCCAGCAAATTGTGGGGCTTCTACAATGAGCAGTTCTTC
NA TRBJ2-5 TRBD2 TRBV4-1 CASSQRLAGVAETQYF TGCGCCAGCAGCCAAAGACTAGCGGGAGTCGCGGAGACCCAGTACTTC
NA TRBJ1-2 NA TRBV4-1 CASSPITAGRYGYTF TGCGCCAGCAGCCCCATAACGGCGGGTCGGTATGGCTACACCTTC
few TRBJ1-1 NA TRBV4-2 CASSPRPGDKVLF TGTGCCAGCAGCCCTAGGCCTGGGGACAAGGTCCTCTTT
NA TRBJ2-3 NA TRBV27 CASSPLPPTGSGDTQYF TGTGCCAGCAGTCCGTTACCCCCCACCGGATCAGGAGATACGCAGTATTTT
NA TRBJ1-3 NA TRBV11-2 CASSLDLGNTIYF TGTGCCAGCAGCTTAGATCTGGGAAACACCATATATTTT
NA TRBJ2-3 NA TRBV5-1 CASSGDQGFSTDTQYF TGCGCCAGCAGCGGCGACCAGGGATTTAGCACAGATACGCAGTATTTT
NA TRBJ2-6 TRBD1 TRBV7-9 CASSPQGALLSGANVLTF TGTGCCAGCAGCCCACAGGGGGCGCTTCTCTCTGGGGCCAACGTCCTGACTTTC
NA TRBJ2-7 TRBD2 TRBV29-1 CSVTREGTRYEQYF TGCAGCGTTACCCGGGAGGGGACCCGCTACGAGCAGTACTTC
NA TRBJ1-5 TRBD1 TRBV6-1 CASTTGQGSGPQHF TGTGCCAGCACCACGGGACAGGGGAGCGGGCCCCAGCATTTT
NA TRBJ1-2 NA TRBV9 CASSGGGRDNPTF TGTGCCAGCAGCGGGGGGGGTCGGGACAACCCAACCTTC
NA TRBJ1-1 NA TRBV5-4 CASSYDRNTEAFF TGTGCCAGCAGCTACGACAGGAACACTGAAGCTTTCTTT
NA TRBJ2-7 NA TRBV7-9 CASSLAWAESSYEQYF TGTGCCAGCAGCTTAGCCTGGGCAGAGAGCTCCTACGAGCAGTACTTC
NA TRBJ1-1 TRBD1 TRBV11-2 CASSAIQGPDTEAFF TGTGCCAGCAGCGCTATACAGGGGCCTGACACTGAAGCTTTCTTT
NA TRBJ1-6 NA TRBV9 CASSVSNRESPLHF TGTGCCAGCAGCGTATCTAACAGGGAGTCACCCCTCCACTTT
NA TRBJ1-3 TRBD1 TRBV5-1 CASSPRTGKGNTIYF TGCGCCAGCAGCCCCCGGACAGGGAAAGGAAACACCATATATTTT
NA TRBJ2-3 NA TRBV9 CASSFLNIAFTDTQYF TGTGCCAGCAGCTTCCTAAATATAGCCTTCACAGATACGCAGTATTTT
NA TRBJ1-6 TRBD1 TRBV6-6 CASSPQGADGDSPLHF TGTGCCAGCAGTCCCCAGGGGGCGGACGGGGATTCACCCCTCCACTTT
NA TRBJ2-7 TRBD2 TRBV7-9 CASQIAGGLGEQYF TGTGCCAGTCAAATAGCGGGAGGGCTCGGGGAGCAGTACTTC
NA TRBJ2-3 NA TRBV15 CATSPGAEHTDTQYF TGTGCCACCAGCCCTGGAGCGGAACACACAGATACGCAGTATTTT
NA TRBJ2-3 NA TRBV28 CASSRPSTDTQYF TGTGCCAGCAGTCGTCCTAGCACAGATACACAGTATTTT
NA TRBJ2-1 NA TRBV6-1 CASSPVYNEQFF TGTGCCAGCAGTCCTGTTTACAATGAGCAGTTCTTC
NA TRBJ1-1 TRBD1 TRBV7-9 CASRLYTGTGLGTEAFF TGTGCCAGCAGGCTCTATACCGGGACAGGGCTGGGCACTGAAGCTTTCTTT
NA TRBJ2-1 NA TRBV2 CASSEAQQHNEQFF TGTGCCAGCAGTGAAGCGCAACAGCACAATGAGCAGTTCTTC
NA TRBJ2-7 NA TRBV7-2 CASSLVVSWGEDEQYF TGTGCCAGCAGCTTGGTGGTCAGCTGGGGGGAGGACGAGCAGTACTTC
NA TRBJ1-4 TRBD1 TRBV25-1 CASSEYIGQGEKLFF TGTGCCAGCAGTGAATATATCGGACAGGGGGAAAAACTGTTTTTT
NA TRBJ1-1 TRBD1 TRBV19 CASSTFFQGAGLSGTEAFF TGTGCCAGTAGTACTTTTTTCCAGGGGGCGGGATTGTCCGGCACTGAAGCTTTCTTT
few TRBJ1-2 NA TRBV5-4 CASSLGVGVYGYTF TGTGCCAGCAGCTTGGGTGTCGGGGTCTATGGCTACACCTTC
NA TRBJ1-6 NA TRBV30 CAWSAQSGFYNSPLHF TGTGCCTGGAGTGCGCAGTCGGGGTTCTATAATTCACCCCTCCACTTT
NA TRBJ1-5 NA TRBV28 CASSTYRALSNFQPQHF TGTGCCAGCAGCACTTACAGGGCCTTGTCCAATTTTCAGCCCCAGCATTTT
few TRBJ2-1 NA TRBV5-4 CASSWGPLPAGEQFF TGTGCCAGCAGCTGGGGGCCGTTACCCGCAGGAGAGCAGTTCTTC
NA TRBJ1-2 TRBD1 TRBV2 CASSERDSNYGYTF TGTGCCAGCAGCGAAAGGGACAGTAACTATGGCTACACCTTC
NA TRBJ1-2 TRBD1 TRBV4-2 CASSQDRGQGTNYGYTF TGTGCCAGCAGCCAGGATAGGGGACAGGGGACTAACTATGGCTACACCTTC
NA TRBJ2-5 TRBD1 TRBV7-3 CASSLTTSGQGSTQYF TGTGCCAGCAGCTTAACGACTTCGGGACAGGGGTCGACCCAGTACTTC
NA TRBJ2-3 TRBD1 TRBV2 CASSFRIGTGFVTDTQYF TGTGCCAGCAGTTTTAGAATCGGGACAGGTTTCGTCACAGATACGCAGTATTTT
NA TRBJ2-1 TRBD1 TRBV28 CASSPETGTGPSNEQFF TGTGCCAGCAGTCCAGAAACCGGGACAGGGCCCTCCAATGAGCAGTTCTTC
NA TRBJ1-1 TRBD1 TRBV5-6 CASSLEGQGAGWMNTEAFF TGTGCCAGCAGCTTGGAAGGACAGGGGGCTGGTTGGATGAACACTGAAGCTTTCTTT
once TRBJ2-2 TRBD1 TRBV19 CASSRQGHSAGELFF TGTGCCAGTAGTAGACAGGGACACTCGGCCGGGGAGCTGTTTTTT
NA TRBJ2-3 TRBD2 TRBV19 CASSRSVAGGPRDTQYF TGTGCCAGTAGTCGGAGCGTAGCGGGGGGGCCAAGGGATACGCAGTATTTT
NA TRBJ2-3 TRBD2 TRBV28 CASSFAPGLAEFYTDTQYF TGTGCCAGCAGTTTTGCGCCGGGACTAGCGGAGTTCTACACAGATACGCAGTATTTT
NA TRBJ2-7 NA TRBV10-1 CASSEHCGRKSYEQYF TGCGCCAGCAGTGAACATTGTGGGAGGAAATCCTACGAGCAGTACTTC
NA TRBJ2-6 NA TRBV5-1 CASSLDRATSGANVLTF TGCGCCAGCAGCTTGGACAGGGCGACCTCTGGGGCCAACGTCCTGACTTTC
few TRBJ2-7 TRBD2 TRBV6-6 CASGGLAGQEQYF TGTGCCAGCGGCGGCCTAGCGGGGCAAGAGCAGTACTTC
NA TRBJ1-6 NA TRBV19 CASSMQANSYNSPLHF TGTGCCAGTAGTATGCAGGCGAACTCCTATAATTCACCCCTCCACTTT
NA TRBJ2-7 TRBD2 TRBV28 CASSLSRVAGEQYF TGTGCCAGCAGTTTATCTAGGGTAGCGGGGGAGCAGTACTTC
NA TRBJ2-2 NA TRBV5-6 CASGRPNTGELFF TGTGCCAGCGGGAGACCGAACACCGGGGAGCTGTTTTTT
NA TRBJ1-3 TRBD1 TRBV27 CASSPTGENTIYF TGTGCCAGCAGTCCGACAGGGGAAAACACCATATATTTT
NA TRBJ2-7 TRBD2 TRBV19 CASSIIAGSYEQYF TGTGCCAGTAGTATAATAGCGGGAAGCTACGAGCAGTACTTC
NA TRBJ1-5 TRBD1 TRBV28 CASSWTGPNQPQHF TGTGCCAGCAGTTGGACAGGGCCGAATCAGCCCCAGCATTTT
NA TRBJ2-7 NA TRBV11-2 CASSSQLGAYRYEQYF TGTGCCAGCAGCTCCCAACTCGGTGCGTATCGATACGAGCAGTACTTC
NA TRBJ1-1 TRBD1 TRBV18 CASSPPRTGLEAFF TGTGCCAGCTCACCACCGCGGACAGGGCTCGAAGCTTTCTTT
NA TRBJ1-1 NA TRBV28 CASSSAGTPNTEAFF TGTGCCAGCAGTTCCGCCGGGACACCAAACACTGAAGCTTTCTTT
NA TRBJ1-1 NA TRBV7-2 CASSRPGVGEAFF TGTGCCAGCAGCCGACCAGGGGTCGGGGAAGCTTTCTTT